These 26 T cell receptor beta chains share one sample of origin, sequenced in a study of blood T cell repertoires in COVID-19. Method: immunoSEQ multiplex PCR; TCRdb's copy keeps in-frame clones and lacks some. The sample includes approximately 170,000 clones, less than 85% of them seen just once. Sequencing was carried out using peripheral blood. These receptors were collected from an elderly woman with active or convalescent COVID-19.

The V and J genes are TRBV19 and TRBJ1-1; 7 bases match TRBD1. The length of the CDR3 is 14 residues. With 4 bases clipped from V and 1 base from J, the junction kept 3 bases outside the gene matches. Germline V gene data show CDR1 as LNHDA and CDR2 as SQIVND (reference sequence). The CDR3 bases are TGTGCCAGTAGTAACAGGGGCGCGAACACTGAAGCTTTCTTT. Translation gives CASSNRGANTEAFF.

The chain is built from TRBV6-5 and TRBJ1-1, with TRBD1 identical over 9 bases. The V gene's germline CDR1 is MNHEY and CDR2 SVGAGI. The CDR3 consists of 13 residues. J was trimmed by 3 bases and V by 8 bases; bases with no gene match: 4. Here the CDR3 reads CASGRDRDTEAFF. CDR3 bases: TGTGCCAGCGGCCGGGACAGGGACACTGAAGCTTTCTTT.

The gene calls are TRBV11-2 and TRBJ2-1; the match to TRBD2 covers 8 bases. Trimming at V came to 1 base and at J to 2 bases, leaving 7 bases not matched to a gene. Germline CDR1 reads SGHAT; CDR2 reads FQNNGV. The CDR3 is 17 amino acids. In DNA, the CDR3 is TGTGCCAGCAGCTTAGGCTCCGGGACTAGGGCCTACAATGAGCAGTTCTTC. Residues: CASSLGSGTRAYNEQFF. Supplemented by reference TRBV11-2 and TRBJ2-1, the full variable domain reads EAGVAQSPRYKIIEKRQSVAFWCNPISGHATLYWYQQILGQGPKLLIQFQNNGVVDDSQLPKDRFSAERLKGVDSTLKIQPAKLEDSAVYLCASSLGSGTRAYNEQFFGPGTRLTVL.

V usage is TRBV18 and J usage is TRBJ2-7; perhaps TRBD2 as D (5 bases). V lost 0 bases and J 5 bases, leaving 20 bases between the germline ends. The CDR3 loop spans 17 amino acids. Germline V gene lookup returns CDR1 KGHSH and CDR2 LQKENI. The CDR3 DNA is TGTGCCAGCTCACCACCCTGGGCGAGCACAATGCGGGACGAGCAGTACTTC. It encodes CASSPPWASTMRDEQYF.

The rearrangement links TRBV10-3 to TRBJ1-5, with 7 bases identical to TRBD1. CDR1 and CDR2 (germline): ENHRY, SYGVKD. This CDR3 has 13 residues. The V segment lost 10 bases and the J segment 7 bases; nucleotides outside the gene matches: 10. DNA of the CDR3: TGTGCCACAACTGGGACAGAAGAGCAGCCCCAGCATTTT. Residues: CATTGTEEQPQHF.

This clone has a single count. The V gene is TRBV19, the J gene TRBJ1-6, with D possibly matching TRBD1 (5 bases). The CDR3 sequence is 16 residues long. V lost 3 bases to trimming and J lost 16 bases, with 25 bases between them. Germline assignment: CDR1 LNHDA and CDR2 SQIVND (reference sequence). CDR3 sequence reads: CASSMKRDVRNQGLHF. CDR3 in DNA: TGTGCCAGTAGTATGAAGCGGGACGTAAGGAATCAAGGTCTCCACTTT.

This clone has only one observation. The V and J genes are TRBV6-5 and TRBJ2-1; D possibly corresponds to TRBD2 (6 bases). From germline, CDR1 is MNHEY and CDR2 SVGAGI. The length of the CDR3 is 15 residues. V was clipped by 4 bases and J by 5 bases, with 15 bases between them. The CDR3 protein is CASSSVSSANNEQFF. CDR3 DNA: TGTGCCAGCAGTTCGGTTTCTAGCGCGAACAATGAGCAGTTCTTC.

The rearrangement links TRBV11-1 to TRBJ2-7; no firm D call. The CDR3 runs 12 residues. Germline loops: CDR1 SGHAT, CDR2 FQDESV (reference sequence). The V end lost 3 bases, the J end lost 6 bases, and 9 bases lay between the germline ends. The CDR3 reads CASSLVDSEQYF. CDR3 DNA: TGTGCCAGCAGCTTGGTTGACTCCGAGCAGTACTTC.

CDR3 DNA sequence: TGTGCCAGCAGTTACTACAGGGAGGGCTACGAGCAGTACTTC. Translated: CASSYYREGYEQYF. J is TRBJ2-7 and V is TRBV6-5, with a tentative D call TRBD2 (7 bases). V gave up 1 base and J gave up 3 bases, with 10 bases separating them. Germline V gene sequence: CDR1 MNHEY, CDR2 SVGAGI. This CDR3 region has 14 residues.

This clone was found a few times. The chain recombines TRBV20-1 with TRBJ2-7, with D tentatively TRBD1 (5 bases). V lost 0 bases and J lost 11, with 11 bases in between. There are 11 residues in the CDR3. The germline V gene encodes CDR1 DFQATT and CDR2 SNEGSKA (reference sequence). CDR3 in amino acids: CSARDRRGEYF. CDR3 nucleotides: TGCAGTGCTAGAGATCGAAGGGGCGAGTACTTC.

This clone was counted once. The chain is built from TRBV11-2 and TRBJ2-3; D might be TRBD2 (5 bases). V dropped 1 base and J dropped 14 bases, with 10 bases sitting between them. Germline loops: CDR1 SGHAT, CDR2 FQNNGV. The CDR3 runs 11 residues. In nucleotides, the CDR3 is TGTGCCAGCAGCTTAGGAGGGCCCGTGTATTTT. It specifies CASSLGGPVYF.

V usage is TRBV6-1 and J usage is TRBJ1-2, with TRBD1 matching over 9 bases. Germline loops: CDR1 MNHNS, CDR2 SASEGT. The ends lost 3 bases at V and 7 bases at J; junction bases unmatched: 6. CDR3 size: 14 residues. CDR3 residues: CASSDPQGASGYTF. Written as DNA, the CDR3 is TGTGCCAGCAGTGACCCACAGGGGGCCTCTGGCTACACCTTC.

This clone was detected only once. The gene calls are TRBV12-5 and TRBJ1-4, with 7 bases that match TRBD1. This CDR3 contains 15 residues. The V gene end was trimmed by 1 base and the J gene end by 3 bases; junction bases not matched to a gene: 2. CDR1 and CDR2 from the germline V gene are LGHNT and FRNRAP. DNA for the CDR3: TGTGCTAGTGGTTTGGAGGGGGCACCTAATGAAAAACTGTTTTTT. Its protein product is CASGLEGAPNEKLFF.

The V call is TRBV5-4, the J call TRBJ2-5; 7 nucleotides match TRBD2. This CDR3 spans 14 amino acids. CDR1 SGHNT and CDR2 YYREEE come from the germline V gene (reference sequence). The junction had 5 bases not matched to a gene; V was cut back by 5 bases and J by 1 base. The CDR3, as DNA: TGTGCCAGCAGAGCGGGACCTAGCCAAGAGACCCAGTACTTC. It specifies CASRAGPSQETQYF.

J is TRBJ1-4 and V is TRBV2; TRBD1 matches 9 bases. The CDR3 is 16 residues long. V lost 5 bases to trimming and J lost 7 bases; unmatched junction nucleotides: 11. CDR1 and CDR2 (germline): SNHLY, FYNNEI. The CDR3 DNA is TGTGCCAGCAGTCCCCTTAAGGGACAGGGAGTTGAAAAACTGTTTTTT. Residues: CASSPLKGQGVEKLFF. Full variable domain (missing parts from reference TRBV2 and TRBJ1-4): EPEVTQTPSHQVTQMGQEVILRCVPISNHLYFYWYRQILGQKVEFLVSFYNNEISEKSEIFDDQFSVERPDGSNFTLKIRSTKLEDSAMYFCASSPLKGQGVEKLFFGSGTQLSVL.

This sequence joins TRBV24-1 and TRBJ2-2; D is possibly TRBD1 (5 bases). The CDR3 runs to 16 residues. The germline V gene has CDR1 KGHDR and CDR2 SFDVKD. V lost 1 base and J lost 0, with 8 bases in between. The CDR3 here is CATSDLGHSNTGELFF. The DNA of the CDR3 is TGTGCCACCAGTGATTTAGGACATTCGAACACCGGGGAGCTGTTTTTT.

The V call is TRBV19, the J call TRBJ1-4; tentatively, D is TRBD1 (6 bases). Germline V gives CDR1 LNHDA, CDR2 SQIVND (reference sequence). V was trimmed by 4 bases and J by 8 bases, leaving 20 bases between them. CDR3 size: 16 residues. The CDR3 reads CASSRGITGNDEKLFF. The DNA for the CDR3 is TGTGCCAGTAGTAGGGGAATCACAGGGAATGACGAAAAACTGTTTTTT.

The gene calls are TRBV5-1 and TRBJ1-4, with D possibly matching TRBD1 (5 bases). Trimming pared 1 base from V and 7 bases from J, leaving 8 bases between. This CDR3 comprises 13 residues. Germline CDR1 SGHRS, CDR2 YFSETQ. CDR3: CASSLRRGEKLFF. The CDR3 region has the DNA TGCGCCAGCAGCTTGAGAAGGGGTGAAAAACTGTTTTTT.

The chain recombines TRBV11-3 with TRBJ2-1; tentatively, D is TRBD1 (6 bases). The V gene's germline CDR1 is SGHNT and CDR2 YENEEA. The length of the CDR3 is 13 residues. V gave up 5 bases and J gave up 6 bases, with 11 bases separating them. CDR3 loop: CASSTRGGNEQFF. CDR3 DNA: TGTGCCAGCAGCACGAGAGGGGGCAATGAGCAGTTCTTC.

This chain links TRBV5-1 with TRBJ2-7, with a tentative D call TRBD1 (6 bases). Germline lookup yields CDR1 SGHRS and CDR2 YFSETQ. V was shortened by 0 bases and J by 0 bases, with 13 bases between the two germline ends. The CDR3 sequence is 16 residues long. The CDR3 region is CASSLVGRGSSYEQYF. DNA of the CDR3: TGCGCCAGCAGCTTGGTGGGCAGGGGTAGCTCCTACGAGCAGTACTTC.

This clone was recorded a few times. The chain uses TRBV20-1 and TRBJ1-2; D might be TRBD1 (5 bases). Germline V gene data show CDR1 as DFQATT and CDR2 as SNEGSKA (reference sequence). The V end was cut by 3 bases, the J end by 5 bases, with 16 bases between. The CDR3 is 14 amino acids. DNA for the CDR3: TGCAGTGCTAGTCCCCAGGGTTGGTATTATGGCTACACCTTC. It translates to CSASPQGWYYGYTF.

The J gene is TRBJ1-1, the V gene TRBV5-5; D is perhaps TRBD1 (6 bases). Germline V gene sequence: CDR1 SGHKS, CDR2 YYEKEE (reference sequence). The V end lost 3 bases, the J end lost 0 bases, and 12 bases lay between the germline ends. The CDR3 spans 15 residues. DNA of the CDR3: TGTGCCAGCAGCTCATACAGGGCCGTGAACACTGAAGCTTTCTTT. Protein sequence: CASSSYRAVNTEAFF.

This clone was seen once. This sequence joins TRBV11-3 and TRBJ2-1; D unresolved. V lost 4 bases and J 4 bases, leaving 5 bases between the germline ends. The CDR3 spans 12 residues. CDR1 is SGHNT, CDR2 YENEEA, per germline. The CDR3 is CASSSVYNEQFF. The CDR3 DNA follows: TGTGCCAGCAGCTCGGTTTACAATGAGCAGTTCTTC. The full variable domain, rest sourced from reference TRBV11-3 and TRBJ2-1, is EAGVVQSPRYKIIEKKQPVAFWCNPISGHNTLYWYLQNLGQGPELLIRYENEEAVDDSQLPKDRFSAERLKGVDSTLKIQPAELGDSAVYLCASSSVYNEQFFGPGTRLTVL.

This rearrangement joins TRBV28 to TRBJ2-3; 9 nucleotides align to TRBD2. With V trimmed by 4 bases and J by 0 bases, 5 bases remained unmatched. The germline gives CDR1 MDHEN, CDR2 SYDVKM. The CDR3 consists of 16 residues. The CDR3 sequence: CASSSPTSGSTDTQYF. CDR3 nucleotides: TGTGCCAGCAGTTCCCCGACTAGCGGAAGCACAGATACGCAGTATTTT.

This chain connects TRBV28 to TRBJ1-5; a possible D gene is TRBD1 (5 bases). The V end lost 5 bases, the J end lost 3 bases, and 11 bases lay between the germline ends. CDR3 length: 14 amino acids. CDR1 is MDHEN and CDR2 is SYDVKM in the germline V gene. CDR3 nucleotides: TGTGCCAGCAGTGCCCTGACAGACAATCAGCCCCAGCATTTT. It specifies CASSALTDNQPQHF. The full variable domain, rest sourced from reference TRBV28 and TRBJ1-5, is DVKVTQSSRYLVKRTGEKVFLECVQDMDHENMFWYRQDPGLGLRLIYFSYDVKMKEKGDIPEGYSVSREKKERFSLILESASTNQTSMYLCASSALTDNQPQHFGDGTRLSIL.

The chain is built from TRBV7-9 and TRBJ1-3; TRBD1 matches at 9 bases. V was pared by 3 bases and J by 2 bases, with 2 bases of the junction left unmatched. This CDR3 is 15 amino acids long. CDR1 is SEHNR, CDR2 FQNEAQ, per germline (reference sequence). The CDR3 DNA sequence: TGTGCCAGCAGCTTCGGACAGGGGACTGGAAACACCATATATTTT. Residues: CASSFGQGTGNTIYF.